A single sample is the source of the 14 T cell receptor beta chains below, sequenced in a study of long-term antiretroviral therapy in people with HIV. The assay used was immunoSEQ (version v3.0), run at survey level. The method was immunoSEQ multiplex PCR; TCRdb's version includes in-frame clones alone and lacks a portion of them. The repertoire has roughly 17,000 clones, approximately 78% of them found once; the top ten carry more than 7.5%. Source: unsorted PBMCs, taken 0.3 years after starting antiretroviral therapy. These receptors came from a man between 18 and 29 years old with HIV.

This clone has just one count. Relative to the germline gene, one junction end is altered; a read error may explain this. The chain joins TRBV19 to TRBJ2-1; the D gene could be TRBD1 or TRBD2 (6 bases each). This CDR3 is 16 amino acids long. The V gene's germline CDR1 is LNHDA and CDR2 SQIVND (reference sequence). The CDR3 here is CASTIVGGGTYNEQFF. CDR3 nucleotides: TGTGCCAGTACTATAGTAGGAGGGGGGACCTACAATGAGCAGTTCTTC.

The CDR3, as DNA: TGTGCCAGCAGTGAAAGGACCCGGTCCACCGGGGAGCTGTTTTTT. It codes for CASSERTRSTGELFF. The chain has TRBV6-1 and TRBJ2-2; D is uncertain. The CDR3 totals 15 residues. Germline CDR1 is MNHNS and CDR2 is SASEGT. V lost 2 bases, J lost 4 bases, and 11 bases lay in between.

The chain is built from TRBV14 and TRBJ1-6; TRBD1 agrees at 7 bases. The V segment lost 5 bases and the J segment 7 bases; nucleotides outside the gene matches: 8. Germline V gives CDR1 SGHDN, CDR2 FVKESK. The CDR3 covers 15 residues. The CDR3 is CASSTGTVDNSPLHF. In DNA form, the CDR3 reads TGTGCCAGCAGCACAGGGACAGTTGACAATTCACCCCTCCACTTT. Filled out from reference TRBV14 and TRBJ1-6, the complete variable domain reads EAGVTQFPSHSVIEKGQTVTLRCDPISGHDNLYWYRRVMGKEIKFLLHFVKESKQDESGMPNNRFLAERTGGTYSTLKVQPAELEDSGVYFCASSTGTVDNSPLHFGNGTRLTVT.

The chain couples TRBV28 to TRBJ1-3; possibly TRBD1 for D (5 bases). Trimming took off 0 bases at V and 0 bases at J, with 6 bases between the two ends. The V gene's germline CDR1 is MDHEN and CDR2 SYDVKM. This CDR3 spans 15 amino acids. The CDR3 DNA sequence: TGTGCCAGCAGTTTATGGGACAACTCTGGAAACACCATATATTTT. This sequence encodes CASSLWDNSGNTIYF.

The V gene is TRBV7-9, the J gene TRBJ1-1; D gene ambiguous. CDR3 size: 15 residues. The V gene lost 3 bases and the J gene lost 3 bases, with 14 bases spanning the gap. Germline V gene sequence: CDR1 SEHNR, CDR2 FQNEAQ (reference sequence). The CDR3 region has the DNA TGTGCCAGCAGCTTGCGGACGAAGTTTGACACTGAAGCTTTCTTT. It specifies CASSLRTKFDTEAFF.

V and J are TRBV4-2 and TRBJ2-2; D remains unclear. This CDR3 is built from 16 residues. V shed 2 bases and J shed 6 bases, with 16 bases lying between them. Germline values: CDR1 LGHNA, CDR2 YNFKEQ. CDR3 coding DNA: TGTGCCAGCAGCCAACCTATCCTAATGAGATCCGGGGAGCTGTTTTTT. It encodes CASSQPILMRSGELFF.

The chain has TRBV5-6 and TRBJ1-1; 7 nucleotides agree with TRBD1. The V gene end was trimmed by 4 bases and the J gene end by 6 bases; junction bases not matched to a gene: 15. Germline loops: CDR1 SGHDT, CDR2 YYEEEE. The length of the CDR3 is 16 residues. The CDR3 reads CASSRDRPQALPEAFF. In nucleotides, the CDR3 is TGTGCCAGCAGCCGGGACAGACCACAGGCTTTACCTGAAGCTTTCTTT.

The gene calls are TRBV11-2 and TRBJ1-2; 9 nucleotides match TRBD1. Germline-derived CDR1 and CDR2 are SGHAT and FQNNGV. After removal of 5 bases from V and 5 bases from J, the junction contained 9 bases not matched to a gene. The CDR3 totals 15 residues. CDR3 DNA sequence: TGTGCCAGCAGCCCCCAAGACAGGGGGGGTTATGGCTACACCTTC. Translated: CASSPQDRGGYGYTF.

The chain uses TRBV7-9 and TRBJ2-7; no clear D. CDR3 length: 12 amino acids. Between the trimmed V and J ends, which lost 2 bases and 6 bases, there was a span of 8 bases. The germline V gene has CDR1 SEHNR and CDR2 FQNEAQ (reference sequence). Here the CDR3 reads CASSLFGREQYF. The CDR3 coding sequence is TGTGCCAGCAGCTTATTTGGGCGCGAGCAGTACTTC.

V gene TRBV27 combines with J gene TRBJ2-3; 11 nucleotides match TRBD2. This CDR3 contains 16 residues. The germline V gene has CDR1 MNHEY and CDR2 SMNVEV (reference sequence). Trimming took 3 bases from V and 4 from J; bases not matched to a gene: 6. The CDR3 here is CASSFFLAGGSDTQYF. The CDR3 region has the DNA TGTGCCAGCAGTTTTTTTCTAGCGGGGGGCTCAGATACGCAGTATTTT.

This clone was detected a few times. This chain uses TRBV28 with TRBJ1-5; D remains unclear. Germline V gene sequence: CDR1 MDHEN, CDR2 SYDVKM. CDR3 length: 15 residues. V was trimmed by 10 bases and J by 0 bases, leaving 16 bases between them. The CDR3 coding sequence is TGTGCCATCCGCCCTGGCCAGACTAGCAATCAGCCCCAGCATTTT. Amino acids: CAIRPGQTSNQPQHF. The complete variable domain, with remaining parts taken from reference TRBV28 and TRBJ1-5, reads DVKVTQSSRYLVKRTGEKVFLECVQDMDHENMFWYRQDPGLGLRLIYFSYDVKMKEKGDIPEGYSVSREKKERFSLILESASTNQTSMYLCAIRPGQTSNQPQHFGDGTRLSIL.

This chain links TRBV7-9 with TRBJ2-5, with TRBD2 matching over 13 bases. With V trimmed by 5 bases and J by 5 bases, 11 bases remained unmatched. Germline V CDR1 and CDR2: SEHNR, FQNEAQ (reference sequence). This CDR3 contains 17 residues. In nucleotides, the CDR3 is TGTGCCAGCAGCGTCTGGGGGACTAGCGGGGTATCGGAGACCCAGTACTTC. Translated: CASSVWGTSGVSETQYF. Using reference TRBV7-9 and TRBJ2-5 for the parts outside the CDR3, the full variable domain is DTGVSQNPRHKITKRGQNVTFRCDPISEHNRLYWYRQTLGQGPEFLTYFQNEAQLEKSRLLSDRFSAERPKGSFSTLEIQRTEQGDSAMYLCASSVWGTSGVSETQYFGPGTRLLVL.

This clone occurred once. In DNA, the CDR3 is TGTGCCAGCAGTCCTGCCCACGGGTCGAACACCGGGGAGCTGTTTTTT. It yields the protein CASSPAHGSNTGELFF. The rearrangement uses TRBV6-4 and TRBJ2-2, with D unclear. Germline CDR1 is MRHNA and CDR2 is SNTAGT. V shed 5 bases and J shed 0 bases, with 13 bases lying between them. This CDR3 is built from 16 residues.

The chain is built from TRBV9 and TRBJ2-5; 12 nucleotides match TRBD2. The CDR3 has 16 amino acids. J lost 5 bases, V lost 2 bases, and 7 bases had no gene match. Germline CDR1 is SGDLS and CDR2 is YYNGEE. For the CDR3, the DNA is TGTGCCAGCAGCGTCCTAGCGGGGGGGCCTGGCGAGACCCAGTACTTC. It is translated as CASSVLAGGPGETQYF.